This T cell receptor (beta chain) is from a study of CD8 T cells in ankylosing spondylitis. Points from the study as a whole: Some motif variants had been reported before (in reactive arthritis synovial fluid and blood). Seemingly characteristic of ankylosing spondylitis blood was a TCR beta motif consisting of about 8 highly homologous variants.

CDR3 size: 16 residues. The germline V and J ends were trimmed by 0 bases and 3 bases, with 13 bases remaining between them. Germline V gene sequence: CDR1 LNHNV, CDR2 YYDKDF (reference sequence). TCRdb passed the 5' RACE reads through MiXCR, listing each CDR3 protein once. The sample lists some 840,000 distinct CDR3 sequences; approximately 10% were seen once. This clonotype was detected a few times. The target antigen is unknown. This chain links TRBV15 with TRBJ2-3; D call uncertain. The TCR sequence derives from a male donor with ankylosing spondylitis. Sequenced sample: blood, either unsorted or a sorted T cell fraction (not recorded which). The CDR3 reads CATSRDYTSSTDTQYF. The CDR3 DNA sequence: TGTGCCACCAGCAGAGACTATACTTCCAGTACAGATACGCAGTATTTT. The full variable domain, completed using reference TRBV15 and TRBJ2-3, is DAMVIQNPRYQVTQFGKPVTLSCSQTLNHNVMYWYQQKSSQAPKLLFHYYDKDFNNEADTPDNFQSRRPNTSFCFLDIRSPGLGDTAMYLCATSRDYTSSTDTQYFGPGTRLTVL.